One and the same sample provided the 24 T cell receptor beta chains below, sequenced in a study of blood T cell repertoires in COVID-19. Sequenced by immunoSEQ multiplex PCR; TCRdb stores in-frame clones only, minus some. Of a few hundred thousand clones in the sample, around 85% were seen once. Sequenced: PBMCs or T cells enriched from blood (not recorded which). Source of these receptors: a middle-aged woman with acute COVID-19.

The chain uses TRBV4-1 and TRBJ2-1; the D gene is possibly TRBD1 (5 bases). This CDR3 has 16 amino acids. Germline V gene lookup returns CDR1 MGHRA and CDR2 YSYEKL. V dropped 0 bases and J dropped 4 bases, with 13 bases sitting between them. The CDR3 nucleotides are TGCGCCAGCAGCCAAGATCTCCAGGGTGTGTACAATGAGCAGTTCTTC. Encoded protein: CASSQDLQGVYNEQFF.

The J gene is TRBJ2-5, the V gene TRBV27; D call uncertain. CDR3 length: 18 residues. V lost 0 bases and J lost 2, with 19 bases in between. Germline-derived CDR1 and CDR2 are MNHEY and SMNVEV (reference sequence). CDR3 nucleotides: TGTGCCAGCAGTTTATCGAACAGCTGGCAGGCCCTTCAAGAGACCCAGTACTTC. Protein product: CASSLSNSWQALQETQYF.

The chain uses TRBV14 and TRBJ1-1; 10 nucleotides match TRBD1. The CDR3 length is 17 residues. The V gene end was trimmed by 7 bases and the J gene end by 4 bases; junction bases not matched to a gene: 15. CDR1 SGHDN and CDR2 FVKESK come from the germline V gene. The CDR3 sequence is CASTAQSGTGAATEAFF. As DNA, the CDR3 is TGTGCCAGCACCGCTCAGTCGGGGACAGGGGCGGCCACTGAAGCTTTCTTT.

CDR3 loop: CASSQGLAVTDTQYF. CDR3 in DNA: TGCGCCAGCAGCCAAGGGCTAGCGGTCACAGATACGCAGTATTTT. The chain employs TRBV5-1 and TRBJ2-3, with 7 nucleotides matching TRBD2. The CDR3 spans 15 residues. V was clipped by 4 bases and J by 2 bases; unmatched bases: 7. Germline V gene lookup returns CDR1 SGHRS and CDR2 YFSETQ.

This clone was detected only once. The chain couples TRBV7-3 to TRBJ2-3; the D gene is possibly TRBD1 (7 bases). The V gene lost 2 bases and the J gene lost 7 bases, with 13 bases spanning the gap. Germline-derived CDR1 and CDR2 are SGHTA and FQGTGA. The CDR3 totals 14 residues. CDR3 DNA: TGTGCCAGCAGCTTAGCAGGGGGGCGAAATACGCAGTATTTT. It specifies CASSLAGGRNTQYF.

This CDR3 reads CASSRGTSGEDNEQFF. CDR3 DNA sequence: TGCGCCAGCAGCAGAGGGACTAGCGGGGAAGACAATGAGCAGTTCTTC. The gene calls are TRBV5-1 and TRBJ2-1; TRBD2 aligns across 13 bases. From germline, CDR1 is SGHRS and CDR2 YFSETQ. V lost 4 bases, J lost 5 bases, and 6 bases stayed unmatched. CDR3 length: 16 residues.

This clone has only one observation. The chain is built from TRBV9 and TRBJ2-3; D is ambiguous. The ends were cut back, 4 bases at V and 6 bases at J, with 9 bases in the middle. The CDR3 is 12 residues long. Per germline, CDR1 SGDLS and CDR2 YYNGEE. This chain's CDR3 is CASSSLSDTQYF. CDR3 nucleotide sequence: TGTGCCAGCAGCTCCCTTTCCGATACGCAGTATTTT.

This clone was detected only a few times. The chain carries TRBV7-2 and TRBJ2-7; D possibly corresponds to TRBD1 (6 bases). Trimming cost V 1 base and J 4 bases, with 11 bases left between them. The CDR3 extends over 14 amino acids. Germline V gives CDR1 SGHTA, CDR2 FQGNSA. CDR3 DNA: TGTGCCAGCAGCTTAGAAGGGGGAGTGTACGAGCAGTACTTC. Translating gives CASSLEGGVYEQYF.

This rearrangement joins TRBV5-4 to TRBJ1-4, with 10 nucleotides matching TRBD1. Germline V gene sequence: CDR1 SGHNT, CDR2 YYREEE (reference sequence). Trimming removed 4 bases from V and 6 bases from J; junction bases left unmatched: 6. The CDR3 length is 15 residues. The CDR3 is CASSVQTGGDEKLFF. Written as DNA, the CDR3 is TGTGCCAGCAGCGTTCAGACAGGGGGCGATGAAAAACTGTTTTTT.

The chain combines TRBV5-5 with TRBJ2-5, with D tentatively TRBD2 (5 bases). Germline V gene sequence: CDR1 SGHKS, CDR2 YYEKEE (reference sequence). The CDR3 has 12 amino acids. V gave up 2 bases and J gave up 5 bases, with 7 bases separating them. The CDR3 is CASSFWEETQYF. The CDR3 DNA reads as TGTGCCAGCAGCTTCTGGGAGGAGACCCAGTACTTC.

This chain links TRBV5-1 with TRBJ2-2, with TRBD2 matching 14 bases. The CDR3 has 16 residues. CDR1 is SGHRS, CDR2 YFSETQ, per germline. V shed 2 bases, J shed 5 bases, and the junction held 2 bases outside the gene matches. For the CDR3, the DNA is TGCGCCAGCAGCTTATGGACTAGCGGGGGGACCGGGGAGCTGTTTTTT. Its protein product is CASSLWTSGGTGELFF.

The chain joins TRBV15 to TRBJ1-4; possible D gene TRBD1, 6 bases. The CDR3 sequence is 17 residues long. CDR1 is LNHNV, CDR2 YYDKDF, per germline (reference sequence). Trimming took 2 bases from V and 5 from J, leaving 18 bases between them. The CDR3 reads CATSRPTRGQGNEKLFF. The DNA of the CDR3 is TGTGCCACCAGCAGACCCACGCGGGGGCAGGGGAATGAAAAACTGTTTTTT.

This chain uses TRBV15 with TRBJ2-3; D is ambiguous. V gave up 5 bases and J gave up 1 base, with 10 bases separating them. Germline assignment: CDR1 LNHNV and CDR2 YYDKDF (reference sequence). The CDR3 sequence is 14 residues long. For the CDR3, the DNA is TGTGCCACCAGCCAGCGAGACGGCACAGATACGCAGTATTTT. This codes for CATSQRDGTDTQYF.

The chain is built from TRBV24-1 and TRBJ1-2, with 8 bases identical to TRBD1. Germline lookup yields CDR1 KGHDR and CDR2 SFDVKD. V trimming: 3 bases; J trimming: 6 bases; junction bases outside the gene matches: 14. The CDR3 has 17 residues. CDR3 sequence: CATSDSMFGTGRDGYTF. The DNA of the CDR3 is TGTGCCACCAGTGATAGTATGTTCGGGACAGGAAGGGATGGCTACACCTTC.

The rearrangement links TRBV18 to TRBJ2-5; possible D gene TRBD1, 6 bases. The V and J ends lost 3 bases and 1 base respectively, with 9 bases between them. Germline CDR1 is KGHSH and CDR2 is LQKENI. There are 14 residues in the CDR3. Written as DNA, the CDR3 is TGTGCCAGCTCACCGGGGGCCTTCCAAGAGACCCAGTACTTC. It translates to CASSPGAFQETQYF. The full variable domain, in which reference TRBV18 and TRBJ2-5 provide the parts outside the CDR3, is NAGVMQNPRHLVRRRGQEARLRCSPMKGHSHVYWYRQLPEEGLKFMVYLQKENIIDESGMPKERFSAEFPKEGPSILRIQQVVRGDSAAYFCASSPGAFQETQYFGPGTRLLVL.

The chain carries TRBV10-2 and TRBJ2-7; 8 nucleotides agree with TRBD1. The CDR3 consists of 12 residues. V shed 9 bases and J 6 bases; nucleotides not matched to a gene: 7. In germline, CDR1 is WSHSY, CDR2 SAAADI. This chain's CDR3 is CASRQGAGEQYF. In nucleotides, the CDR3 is TGCGCCAGTCGGCAGGGGGCGGGCGAGCAGTACTTC.

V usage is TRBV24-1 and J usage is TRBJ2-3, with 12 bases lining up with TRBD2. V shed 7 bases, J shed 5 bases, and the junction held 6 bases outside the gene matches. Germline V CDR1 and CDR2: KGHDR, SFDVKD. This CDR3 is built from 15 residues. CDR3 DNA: TGTGCCACCAGCCTGACTAGCGGGAGAATAGATACGCAGTATTTT. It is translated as CATSLTSGRIDTQYF.

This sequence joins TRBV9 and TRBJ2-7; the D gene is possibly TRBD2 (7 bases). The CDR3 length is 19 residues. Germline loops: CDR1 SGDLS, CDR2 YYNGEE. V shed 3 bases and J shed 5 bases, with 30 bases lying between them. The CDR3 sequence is CASSGAGGGSPLSPHEQYF. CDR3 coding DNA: TGTGCCAGCAGCGGAGCTGGGGGCGGGAGCCCCCTTTCGCCGCACGAGCAGTACTTC.

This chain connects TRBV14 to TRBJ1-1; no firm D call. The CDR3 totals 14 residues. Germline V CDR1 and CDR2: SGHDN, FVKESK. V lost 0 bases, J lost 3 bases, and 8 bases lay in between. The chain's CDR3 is CASSQETQYTEAFF. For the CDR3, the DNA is TGTGCCAGCAGCCAAGAAACGCAGTACACTGAAGCTTTCTTT.

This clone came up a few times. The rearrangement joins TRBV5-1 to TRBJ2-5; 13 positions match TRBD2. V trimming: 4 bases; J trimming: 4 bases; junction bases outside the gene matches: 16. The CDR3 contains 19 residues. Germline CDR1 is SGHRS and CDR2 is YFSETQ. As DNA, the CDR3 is TGCGCCAGCAGCCCCAAGGGGGGGACTAGCGGGACCGCAGGAGAGACCCAGTACTTC. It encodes CASSPKGGTSGTAGETQYF.

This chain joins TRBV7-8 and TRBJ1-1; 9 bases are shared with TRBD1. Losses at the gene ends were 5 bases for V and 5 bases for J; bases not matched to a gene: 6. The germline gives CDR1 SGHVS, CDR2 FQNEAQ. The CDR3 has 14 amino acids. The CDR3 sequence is CASSRRQGGTEAFF. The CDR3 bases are TGTGCCAGCAGCCGCCGACAGGGGGGTACTGAAGCTTTCTTT.

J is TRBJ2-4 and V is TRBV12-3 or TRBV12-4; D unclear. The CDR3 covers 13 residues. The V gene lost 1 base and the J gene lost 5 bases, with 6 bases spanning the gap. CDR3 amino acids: CASSLVSENIQYF. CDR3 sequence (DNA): TGTGCCAGCAGTTTAGTTTCCGAAAACATTCAGTACTTC.

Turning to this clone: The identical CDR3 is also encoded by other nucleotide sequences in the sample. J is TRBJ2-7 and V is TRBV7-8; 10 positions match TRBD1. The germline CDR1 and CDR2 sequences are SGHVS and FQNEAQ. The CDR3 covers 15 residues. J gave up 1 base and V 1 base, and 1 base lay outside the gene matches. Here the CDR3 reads CASSLGGQGSYEQYF. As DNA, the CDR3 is TGTGCCAGCAGCTTAGGGGGACAGGGGTCCTACGAGCAGTACTTC.

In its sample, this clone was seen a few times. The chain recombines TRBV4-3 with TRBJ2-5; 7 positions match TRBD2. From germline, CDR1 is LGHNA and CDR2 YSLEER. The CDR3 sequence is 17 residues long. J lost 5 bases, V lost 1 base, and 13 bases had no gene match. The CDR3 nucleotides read TGCGCCAGCAGCCAAGGACTCGGGGAGGGCGTCATCGAGACCCAGTACTTC. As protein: CASSQGLGEGVIETQYF.